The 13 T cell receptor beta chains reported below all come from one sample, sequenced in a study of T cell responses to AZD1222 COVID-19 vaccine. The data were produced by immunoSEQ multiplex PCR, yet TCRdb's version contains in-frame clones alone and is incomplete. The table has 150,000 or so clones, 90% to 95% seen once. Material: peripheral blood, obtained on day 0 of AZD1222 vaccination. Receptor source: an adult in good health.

DNA of the CDR3: TGTGCCAGCAGCTTAAGACCCGCCAACACCGGGGAGCTGTTTTTT. Residues: CASSLRPANTGELFF. The chain combines TRBV11-3 with TRBJ2-2; D remains ambiguous. The CDR3 contains 15 residues. The V end was cut by 2 bases, the J end by 2 bases, with 9 bases between. Germline lookup yields CDR1 SGHNT and CDR2 YENEEA.

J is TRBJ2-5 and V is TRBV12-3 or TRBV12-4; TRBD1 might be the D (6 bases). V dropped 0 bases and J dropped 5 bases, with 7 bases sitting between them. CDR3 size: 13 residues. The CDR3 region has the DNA TGTGCCAGCAGTTTAGCGCAGGGGGAGACCCAGTACTTC. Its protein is CASSLAQGETQYF.

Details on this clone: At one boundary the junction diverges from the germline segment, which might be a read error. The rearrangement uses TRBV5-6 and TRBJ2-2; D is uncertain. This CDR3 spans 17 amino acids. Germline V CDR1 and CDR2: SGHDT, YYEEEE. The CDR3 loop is CASSLGGDPRRRGELFF. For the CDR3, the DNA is TGTGCTAGCAGCTTGGGCGGAGATCCGCGCCGTCGGGGGGAGCTGTTTTTT.

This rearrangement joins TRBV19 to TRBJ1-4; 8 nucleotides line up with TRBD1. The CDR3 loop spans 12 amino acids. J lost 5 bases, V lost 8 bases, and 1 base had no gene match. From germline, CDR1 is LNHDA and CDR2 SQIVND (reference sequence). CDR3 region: CASGDRNEKLFF. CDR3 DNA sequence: TGTGCCAGTGGGGACAGGAATGAAAAACTGTTTTTT.

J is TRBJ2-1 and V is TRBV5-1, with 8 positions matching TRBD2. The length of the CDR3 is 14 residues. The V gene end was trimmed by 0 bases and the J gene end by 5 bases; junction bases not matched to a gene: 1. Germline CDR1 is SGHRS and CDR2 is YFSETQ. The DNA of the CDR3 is TGCGCCAGCAGCTTGGGAGCGGGGGACAATGAGCAGTTCTTC. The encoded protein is CASSLGAGDNEQFF.

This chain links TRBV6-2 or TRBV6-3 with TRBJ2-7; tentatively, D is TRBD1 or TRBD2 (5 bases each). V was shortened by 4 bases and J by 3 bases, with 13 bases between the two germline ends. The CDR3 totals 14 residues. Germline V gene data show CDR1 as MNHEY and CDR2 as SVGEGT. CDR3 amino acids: CASSSRGGGYEQYF. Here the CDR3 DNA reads TGTGCCAGCAGTTCGAGGGGTGGGGGCTACGAGCAGTACTTC.

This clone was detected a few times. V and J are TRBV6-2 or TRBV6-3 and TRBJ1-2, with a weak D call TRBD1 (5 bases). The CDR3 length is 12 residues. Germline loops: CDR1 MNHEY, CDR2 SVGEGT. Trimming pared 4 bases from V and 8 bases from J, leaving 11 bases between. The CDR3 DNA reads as TGTGCCAGCAGTTTGCAGGGTCACGGCTACACCTTC. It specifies CASSLQGHGYTF.

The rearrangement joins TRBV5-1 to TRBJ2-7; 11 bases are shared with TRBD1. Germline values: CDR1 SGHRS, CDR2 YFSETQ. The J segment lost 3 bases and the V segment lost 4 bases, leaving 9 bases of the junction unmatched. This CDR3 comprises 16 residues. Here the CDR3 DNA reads TGCGCCAGCAGCCCTAGAACCGGGACAGGGGGCTACGAGCAGTACTTC. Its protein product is CASSPRTGTGGYEQYF. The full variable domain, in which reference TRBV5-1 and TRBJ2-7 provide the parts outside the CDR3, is KAGVTQTPRYLIKTRGQQVTLSCSPISGHRSVSWYQQTPGQGLQFLFEYFSETQRNKGNFPGRFSGRQFSNSRSEMNVSTLELGDSALYLCASSPRTGTGGYEQYFGPGTRLTVT.

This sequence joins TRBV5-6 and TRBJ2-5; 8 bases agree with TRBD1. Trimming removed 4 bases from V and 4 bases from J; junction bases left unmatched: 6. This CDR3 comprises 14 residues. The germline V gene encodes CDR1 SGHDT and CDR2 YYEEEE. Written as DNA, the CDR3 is TGTGCCAGCAGCCGAGGCACAGGGGGAGAGACCCAGTACTTC. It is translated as CASSRGTGGETQYF.

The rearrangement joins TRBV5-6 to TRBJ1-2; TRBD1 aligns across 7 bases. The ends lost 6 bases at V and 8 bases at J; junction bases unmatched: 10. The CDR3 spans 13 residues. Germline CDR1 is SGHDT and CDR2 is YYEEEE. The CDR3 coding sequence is TGTGCCAGCACCCTGAGGGGGCCCGAAGGCTACACCTTC. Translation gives CASTLRGPEGYTF.

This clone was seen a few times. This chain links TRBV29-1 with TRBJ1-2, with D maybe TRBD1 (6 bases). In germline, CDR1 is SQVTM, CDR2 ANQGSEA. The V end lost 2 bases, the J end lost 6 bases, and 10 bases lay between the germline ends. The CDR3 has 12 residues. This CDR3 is CSVEPGGNGYTF. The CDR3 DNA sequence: TGCAGCGTTGAACCCGGGGGCAATGGCTACACCTTC.

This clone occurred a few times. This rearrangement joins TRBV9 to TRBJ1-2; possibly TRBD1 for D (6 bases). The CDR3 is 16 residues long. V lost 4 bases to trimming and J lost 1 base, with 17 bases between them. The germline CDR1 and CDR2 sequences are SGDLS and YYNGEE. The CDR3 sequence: CASSSRETGFNYGYTF. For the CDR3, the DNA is TGTGCCAGCAGCTCACGCGAGACAGGATTTAACTATGGCTACACCTTC.

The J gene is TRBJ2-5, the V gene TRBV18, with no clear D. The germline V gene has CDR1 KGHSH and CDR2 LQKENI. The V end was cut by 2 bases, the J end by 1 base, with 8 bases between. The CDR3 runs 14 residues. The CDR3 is CASSPSISQETQYF. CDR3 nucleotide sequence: TGTGCCAGCTCACCATCAATCAGCCAAGAGACCCAGTACTTC.